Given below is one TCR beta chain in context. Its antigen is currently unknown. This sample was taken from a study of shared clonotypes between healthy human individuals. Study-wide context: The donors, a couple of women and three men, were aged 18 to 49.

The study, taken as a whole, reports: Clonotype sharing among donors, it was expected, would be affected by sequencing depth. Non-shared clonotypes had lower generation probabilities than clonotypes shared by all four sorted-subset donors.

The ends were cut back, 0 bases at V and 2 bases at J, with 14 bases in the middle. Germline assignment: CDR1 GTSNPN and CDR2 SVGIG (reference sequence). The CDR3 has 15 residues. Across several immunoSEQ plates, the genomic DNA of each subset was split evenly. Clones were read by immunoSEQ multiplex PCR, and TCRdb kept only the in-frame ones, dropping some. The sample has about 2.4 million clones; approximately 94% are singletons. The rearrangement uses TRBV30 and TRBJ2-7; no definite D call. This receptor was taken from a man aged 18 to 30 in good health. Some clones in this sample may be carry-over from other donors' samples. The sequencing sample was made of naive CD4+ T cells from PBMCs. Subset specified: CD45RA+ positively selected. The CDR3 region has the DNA TGTGCCTGGAGTGTACTTTATGGGCCCACCTACGAGCAGTACTTC. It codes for CAWSVLYGPTYEQYF. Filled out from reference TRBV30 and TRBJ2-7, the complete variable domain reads SQTIHQWPATLVQPVGSPLSLECTVEGTSNPNLYWYRQAAGRGLQLLFYSVGIGQISSEVPQNLSASRPQDRQFILSSKKLLLSDSGFYLCAWSVLYGPTYEQYFGPGTRLTVT.